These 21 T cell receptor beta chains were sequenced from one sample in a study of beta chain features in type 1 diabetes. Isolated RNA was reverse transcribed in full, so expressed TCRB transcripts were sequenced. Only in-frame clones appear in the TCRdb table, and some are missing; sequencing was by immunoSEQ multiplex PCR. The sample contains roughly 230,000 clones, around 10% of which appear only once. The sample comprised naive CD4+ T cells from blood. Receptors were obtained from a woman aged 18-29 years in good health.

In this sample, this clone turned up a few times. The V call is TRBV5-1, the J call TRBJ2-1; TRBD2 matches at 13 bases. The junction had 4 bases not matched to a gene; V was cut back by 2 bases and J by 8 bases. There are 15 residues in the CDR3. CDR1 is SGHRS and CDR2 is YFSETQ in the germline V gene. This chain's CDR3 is CASSFGLAGVDEQFF. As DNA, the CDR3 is TGCGCCAGCAGCTTCGGACTAGCGGGAGTCGATGAGCAGTTCTTC.

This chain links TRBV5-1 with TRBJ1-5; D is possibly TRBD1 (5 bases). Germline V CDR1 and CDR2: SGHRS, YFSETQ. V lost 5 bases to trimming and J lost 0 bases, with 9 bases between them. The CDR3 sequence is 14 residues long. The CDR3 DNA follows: TGCGCCAGCAGGGAGACAGATAGCAATCAGCCCCAGCATTTT. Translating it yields CASRETDSNQPQHF.

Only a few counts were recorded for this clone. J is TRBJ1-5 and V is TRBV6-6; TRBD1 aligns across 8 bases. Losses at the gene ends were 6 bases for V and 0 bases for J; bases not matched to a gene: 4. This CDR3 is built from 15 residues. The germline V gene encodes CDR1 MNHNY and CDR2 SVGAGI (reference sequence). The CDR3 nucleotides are TGTGCCAGCAGCGACAGGGGTGGTAGCAATCAGCCCCAGCATTTT. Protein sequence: CASSDRGGSNQPQHF.

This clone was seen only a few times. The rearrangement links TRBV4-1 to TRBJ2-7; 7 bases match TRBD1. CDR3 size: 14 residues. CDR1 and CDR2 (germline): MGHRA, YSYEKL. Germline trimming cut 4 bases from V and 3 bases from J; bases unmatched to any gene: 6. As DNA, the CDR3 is TGCGCCAGCAGCCTCGGGGACAGATACTACGAGCAGTACTTC. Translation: CASSLGDRYYEQYF.

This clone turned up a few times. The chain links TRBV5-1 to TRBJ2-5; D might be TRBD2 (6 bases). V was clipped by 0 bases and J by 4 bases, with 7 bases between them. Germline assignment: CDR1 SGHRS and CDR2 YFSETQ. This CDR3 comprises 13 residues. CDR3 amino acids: CASSLGLGETQYF. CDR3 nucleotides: TGCGCCAGCAGCTTGGGACTAGGAGAGACCCAGTACTTC.

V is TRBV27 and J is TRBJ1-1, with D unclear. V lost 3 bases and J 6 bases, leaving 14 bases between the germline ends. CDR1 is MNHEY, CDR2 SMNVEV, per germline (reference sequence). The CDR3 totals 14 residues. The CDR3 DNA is TGTGCCAGCAGTTTGAGGAACACGGTCTCTGAAGCTTTCTTT. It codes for CASSLRNTVSEAFF.

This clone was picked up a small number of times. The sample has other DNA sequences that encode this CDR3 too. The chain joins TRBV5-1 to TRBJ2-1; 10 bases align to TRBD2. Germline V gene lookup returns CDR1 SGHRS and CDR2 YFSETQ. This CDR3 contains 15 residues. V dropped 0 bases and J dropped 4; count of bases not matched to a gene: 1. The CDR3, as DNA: TGCGCCAGCAGCTTGGGACTAGCGGGTTACAATGAGCAGTTCTTC. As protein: CASSLGLAGYNEQFF.

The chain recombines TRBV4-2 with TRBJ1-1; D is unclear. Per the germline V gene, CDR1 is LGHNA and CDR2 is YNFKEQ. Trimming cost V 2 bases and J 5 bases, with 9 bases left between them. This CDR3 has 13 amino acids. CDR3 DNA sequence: TGTGCCAGCAGCCAAAAGGAGGAGACTGAAGCTTTCTTT. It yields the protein CASSQKEETEAFF.

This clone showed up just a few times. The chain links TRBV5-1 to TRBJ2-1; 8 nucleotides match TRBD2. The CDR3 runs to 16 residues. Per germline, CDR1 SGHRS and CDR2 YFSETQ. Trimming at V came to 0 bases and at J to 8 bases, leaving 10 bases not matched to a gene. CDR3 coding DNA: TGCGCCAGCAGCTTGGCCCTAGCGGGTGGGAGCGATGAGCAGTTCTTC. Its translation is CASSLALAGGSDEQFF.

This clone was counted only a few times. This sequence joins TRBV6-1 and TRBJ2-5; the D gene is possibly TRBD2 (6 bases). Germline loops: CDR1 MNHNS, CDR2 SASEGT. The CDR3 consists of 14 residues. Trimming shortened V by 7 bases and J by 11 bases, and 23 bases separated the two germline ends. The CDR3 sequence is CASTPDGDPGEQYF. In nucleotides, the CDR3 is TGTGCCAGCACCCCCGATGGGGACCCGGGGGAGCAGTACTTC.

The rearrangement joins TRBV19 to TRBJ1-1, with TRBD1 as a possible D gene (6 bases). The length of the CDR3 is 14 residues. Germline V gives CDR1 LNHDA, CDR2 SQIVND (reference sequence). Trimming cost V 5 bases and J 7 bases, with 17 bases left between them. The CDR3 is CASSFPGHLFEAFF. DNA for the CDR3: TGTGCCAGTAGTTTCCCGGGACATCTCTTTGAAGCTTTCTTT. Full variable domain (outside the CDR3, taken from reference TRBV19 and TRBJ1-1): DGGITQSPKYLFRKEGQNVTLSCEQNLNHDAMYWYRQDPGQGLRLIYYSQIVNDFQKGDIAEGYSVSREKKESFPLTVTSAQKNPTAFYLCASSFPGHLFEAFFGQGTRLTVV.

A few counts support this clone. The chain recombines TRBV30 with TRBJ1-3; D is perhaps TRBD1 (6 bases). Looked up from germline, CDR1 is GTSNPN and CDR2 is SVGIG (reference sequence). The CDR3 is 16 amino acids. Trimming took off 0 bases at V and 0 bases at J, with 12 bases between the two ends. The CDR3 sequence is CAWSVGGVFSGNTIYF. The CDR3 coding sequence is TGTGCCTGGAGTGTAGGGGGAGTTTTCTCTGGAAACACCATATATTTT.

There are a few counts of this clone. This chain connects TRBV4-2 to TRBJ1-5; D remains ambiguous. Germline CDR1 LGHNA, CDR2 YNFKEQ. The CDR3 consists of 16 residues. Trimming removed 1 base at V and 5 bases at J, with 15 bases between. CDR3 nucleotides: TGTGCCAGCAGCCAAGGGGGAGGGAGTTCCGATCAGCCCCAGCATTTT. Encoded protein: CASSQGGGSSDQPQHF.

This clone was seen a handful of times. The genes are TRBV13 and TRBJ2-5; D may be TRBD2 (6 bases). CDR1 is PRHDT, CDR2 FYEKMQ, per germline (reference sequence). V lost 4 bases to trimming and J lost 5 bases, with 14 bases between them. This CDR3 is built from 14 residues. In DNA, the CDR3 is TGTGCCAGCAGCTCGACTAGTGGCGGGGAGACCCAGTACTTC. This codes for CASSSTSGGETQYF.

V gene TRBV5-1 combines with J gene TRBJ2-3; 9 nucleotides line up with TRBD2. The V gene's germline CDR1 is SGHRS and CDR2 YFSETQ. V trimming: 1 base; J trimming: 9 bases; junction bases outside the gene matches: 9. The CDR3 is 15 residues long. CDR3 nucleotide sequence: TGCGCCAGCAGCTTGTCCGTGACTAGCGGTGGCACGCAGTATTTT. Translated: CASSLSVTSGGTQYF.

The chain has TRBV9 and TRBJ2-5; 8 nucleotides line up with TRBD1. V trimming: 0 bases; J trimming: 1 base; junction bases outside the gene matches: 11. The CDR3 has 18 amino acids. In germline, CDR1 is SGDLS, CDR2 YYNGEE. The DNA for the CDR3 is TGTGCCAGCAGCGTAGCAGAAGACAGGGGATTCGTCCAAGAGACCCAGTACTTC. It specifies CASSVAEDRGFVQETQYF.

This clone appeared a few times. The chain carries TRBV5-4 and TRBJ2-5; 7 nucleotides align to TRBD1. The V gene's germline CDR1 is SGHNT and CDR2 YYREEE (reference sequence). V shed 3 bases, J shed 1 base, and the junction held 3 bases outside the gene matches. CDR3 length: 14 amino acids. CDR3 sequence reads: CASSWDSPQETQYF. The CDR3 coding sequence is TGTGCCAGCAGCTGGGACAGTCCCCAAGAGACCCAGTACTTC.

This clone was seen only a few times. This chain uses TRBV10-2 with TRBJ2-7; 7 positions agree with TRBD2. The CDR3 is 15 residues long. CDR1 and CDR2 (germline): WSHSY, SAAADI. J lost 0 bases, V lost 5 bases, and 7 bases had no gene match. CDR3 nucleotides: TGCGCCAGCAGTTGGGGGGGGGAGGCCTCCTACGAGCAGTACTTC. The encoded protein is CASSWGGEASYEQYF.

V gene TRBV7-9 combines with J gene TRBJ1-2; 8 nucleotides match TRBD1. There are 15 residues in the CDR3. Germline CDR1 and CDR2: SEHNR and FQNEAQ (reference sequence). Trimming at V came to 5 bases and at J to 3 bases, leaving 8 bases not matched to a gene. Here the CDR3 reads CASSQRQDRDYGYTF. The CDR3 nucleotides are TGTGCCAGCAGCCAACGCCAGGACAGGGACTATGGCTACACCTTC.

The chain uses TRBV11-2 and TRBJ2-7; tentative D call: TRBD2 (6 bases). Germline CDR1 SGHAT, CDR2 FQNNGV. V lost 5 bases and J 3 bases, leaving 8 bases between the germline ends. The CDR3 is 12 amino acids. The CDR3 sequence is CASSPEGYEQYF. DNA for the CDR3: TGTGCCAGCAGCCCGGAGGGCTACGAGCAGTACTTC.

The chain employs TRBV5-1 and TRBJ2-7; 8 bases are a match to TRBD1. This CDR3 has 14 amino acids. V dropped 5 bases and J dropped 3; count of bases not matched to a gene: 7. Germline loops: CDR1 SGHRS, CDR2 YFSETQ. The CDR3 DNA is TGCGCCAGCAGGACGAGACAGGGGAACTACGAGCAGTACTTC. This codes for CASRTRQGNYEQYF.